Listed below are T cell receptor beta chains from one sample, sequenced in a study of blood T cell repertoires in COVID-19. Sequencing used immunoSEQ multiplex PCR; TCRdb keeps in-frame clones, though not all of them. The table shows roughly 200,000 clones, with around 80% occurring only once. Sequenced input: peripheral blood. The source of these receptors is a woman aged 80 or older with COVID-19, enrolled during active disease. Each CDR3 is given with its conserved first and last residue. Each record gives: V gene, J gene, clone size, D gene, CDR3 protein, CDR3 DNA. A D gene is named only where the DNA matches it firmly. Clone size is stated in some rows and not others, as once, few, many or a class when expanded.

TRBV27	TRBJ1-5	-	TRBD1	CASSPRTGGQPQHF	TGTGCCAGCAGTCCCCGGACAGGGGGACAGCCCCAGCATTTT
TRBV3-1/TRBV3-2	TRBJ1-6	-	TRBD1	CASSPTTGNSPLHF	TGTGCCAGCAGCCCAACGACAGGGAATTCACCCCTCCACTTT
TRBV18	TRBJ1-2	-	-	CASSPGGGPTNYGYTF	TGTGCCAGCTCACCGGGAGGGGGGCCGACTAACTATGGCTACACCTTC
TRBV2	TRBJ2-1	few	-	CASSETSSYNEQFF	TGTGCCAGCAGTGAGACTAGCTCCTACAATGAGCAGTTCTTC
TRBV2	TRBJ1-1	few	-	CASSTDRSNTEAFF	TGTGCCAGCAGTACTGATCGATCGAACACTGAAGCTTTCTTT
TRBV5-6	TRBJ2-5	-	-	CASSLDRQETQYF	TGTGCCAGCAGCTTGGATCGCCAAGAGACCCAGTACTTC
TRBV19	TRBJ2-2	-	TRBD2	CASSRTSPLNTGELFF	TGTGCCAGTAGTAGGACTAGCCCCTTGAACACCGGGGAGCTGTTTTTT
TRBV25-1	TRBJ1-2	once	TRBD1	CASSEAGAGGNGYTF	TGTGCCAGCAGTGAAGCTGGCGCAGGGGGTAATGGCTACACCTTC
TRBV18	TRBJ2-5	-	-	CASSPGSGETQYF	TGTGCCAGCTCACCGGGGTCAGGGGAGACCCAGTACTTC
TRBV4-1	TRBJ2-2	-	-	CASSQELGELFF	TGCGCCAGCAGCCAAGAACTCGGGGAGCTGTTTTTT
TRBV19	TRBJ2-3	-	TRBD2	CASKPLAGGTDTQYF	TGTGCCAGTAAACCACTAGCGGGAGGGACAGATACGCAGTATTTT
TRBV5-1	TRBJ1-1	few	-	CASSLDPGSINTEAFF	TGCGCCAGCAGCTTGGATCCGGGGTCGATCAACACTGAAGCTTTCTTT
TRBV9	TRBJ1-3	-	-	CASSVAENTIYF	TGTGCCAGCAGCGTAGCAGAAAACACCATATATTTT
TRBV3-1/TRBV3-2	TRBJ1-2	-	TRBD1	CASSLRDRGMKGYTF	TGTGCCAGCAGCCTCCGGGACAGGGGAATGAAGGGCTACACCTTC
TRBV28	TRBJ1-5	-	TRBD1	CASKSGQAGQPQHF	TGTGCCAGCAAATCGGGACAGGCAGGACAGCCCCAGCATTTT
TRBV27	TRBJ2-3	few	TRBD1	CASRRGQQTDTQYF	TGTGCCAGCAGAAGGGGGCAGCAAACAGATACGCAGTATTTT
TRBV5-4	TRBJ2-3	-	TRBD2	CASSSGGAADTQYF	TGTGCCAGCTCTAGCGGGGGGGCGGCAGATACGCAGTATTTT
TRBV18	TRBJ2-1	-	-	CASSLLGASRGEQFF	TGTGCCAGCTCATTGTTGGGGGCTAGTAGAGGTGAGCAGTTCTTC
TRBV6-5	TRBJ1-2	-	-	CASREGRAYYGYTF	TGTGCCAGCAGGGAGGGTAGGGCGTACTATGGCTACACCTTC
TRBV5-1	TRBJ2-1	-	TRBD2	CASSSGLAGEISSYNEQFF	TGCGCCAGCAGCTCAGGACTAGCGGGGGAAATCAGCTCCTACAATGAGCAGTTCTTC
TRBV7-9	TRBJ1-3	once	TRBD1	CASSPGTAQPIYF	TGTGCCAGCAGCCCAGGGACAGCTCAACCCATATATTTT
TRBV19	TRBJ2-7	-	-	CASRLSSLGATPYEQYF	TGTGCCAGTAGGCTCAGTAGTTTGGGAGCTACCCCCTACGAGCAGTACTTC
TRBV3-1/TRBV3-2	TRBJ2-2	-	TRBD2	CASSHGGGETGELFF	TGTGCCAGCAGCCACGGCGGGGGGGAGACCGGGGAGCTGTTTTTT
TRBV23-1	TRBJ2-1	-	TRBD2	CASSQSVPENSGRGRVTNEQFF	TGCGCCAGCAGTCAATCTGTTCCCGAGAATAGCGGGAGAGGAAGGGTCACCAATGAGCAGTTCTTC
TRBV6-1	TRBJ2-1	-	-	CASSEASRTHNEQFF	TGTGCCAGCAGTGAAGCGAGTAGGACACACAATGAGCAGTTCTTC
TRBV19	TRBJ1-3	-	-	CASSGGRNTIYF	TGTGCCAGTAGCGGGGGTAGAAACACCATATATTTT
TRBV5-4	TRBJ1-2	-	-	CASSLVGQRNYGYTF	TGTGCCAGCAGCTTGGTAGGACAGCGTAACTATGGCTACACCTTC
TRBV6-5	TRBJ1-2	-	TRBD1	CASRTGPNGYTF	TGTGCCAGCAGGACAGGGCCAAATGGCTACACCTTC
TRBV10-3	TRBJ1-2	-	-	CAISGRGGINYGYTF	TGTGCCATCAGTGGTCGGGGGGGAATTAACTATGGCTACACCTTC
TRBV7-9	TRBJ2-1	-	TRBD2	CASSQTRTSGGGYNEQFF	TGTGCCAGCAGCCAGACCAGGACTAGCGGAGGGGGGTACAATGAGCAGTTCTTC
TRBV27	TRBJ1-2	-	TRBD1	CASSRTGGTNYGYTF	TGTGCCAGCAGTAGGACAGGGGGAACTAACTATGGCTACACCTTC
TRBV11-2	TRBJ2-7	once	-	CASSLQGYEQYF	TGTGCCAGCAGCCTACAGGGTTACGAGCAGTACTTC
TRBV5-5	TRBJ2-7	-	-	CASSLGSGNQYEQYF	TGTGCCAGCAGCTTGGGATCGGGGAACCAATACGAGCAGTACTTC
TRBV19	TRBJ2-4	-	TRBD2	CASSIRSGRAKNIQYF	TGTGCCAGTAGTATTAGGAGCGGGAGGGCCAAAAACATTCAGTACTTC
TRBV9	TRBJ2-3	-	TRBD1	CASSEVQGSSDTQYF	TGTGCCAGCAGCGAGGTACAGGGGAGTTCAGATACGCAGTATTTT
TRBV14	TRBJ2-5	-	-	CASSQVAVQETQYF	TGTGCCAGCAGCCAAGTGGCAGTTCAAGAGACCCAGTACTTC
TRBV19	TRBJ1-3	once	-	CASSTRNTIYF	TGTGCCAGTAGTACTAGGAACACCATATATTTT
TRBV5-4	TRBJ2-1	-	TRBD2	CASSSSTSGVYNEQFF	TGTGCCAGCAGCTCTAGCACTAGCGGGGTTTATAATGAGCAGTTCTTC
TRBV15	TRBJ1-1	-	-	CATSRDSKAGWELWAFF	TGTGCCACCAGCAGAGATTCTAAGGCAGGTTGGGAGCTGTGGGCTTTCTTT
TRBV28	TRBJ1-3	-	TRBD1	CASSRTGRDGNTIYF	TGTGCCAGCAGCCGGACAGGGCGTGATGGAAACACCATATATTTT
TRBV18	TRBJ1-3	few	-	CASSQGMGASGNTIYF	TGTGCCAGCTCACAGGGGATGGGGGCCTCTGGAAACACCATATATTTT